This T cell receptor (beta chain) emerged from a study of beta chain features in type 1 diabetes (dated by TCRdb to the late 2010s). At the level of the whole study: Mean age, gender distribution, total cell number and subset yield did not differ between patients and healthy donors. Across all samples, some 110,000,000 sorted cells were examined, and cell number per subset correlated strongly with RNA yield. The study compared TCRB repertoires of sorted circulating CD4+ T cell subsets between recently diagnosed type 1 diabetes patients and matched healthy donors. Regulatory and stem cell-like memory subsets were isolated from only 8 patients and roughly eight healthy donors, whereas naive and central memory subsets came from all 28 donors. Overall study outcomes, separate from this receptor: At VDJ recombination sites, type 1 diabetes patients had fewer insertions and more deleted nucleotides, which implies abnormalities in thymic rearrangement. Only small numbers of individuals were included in the HLA sub-analyses, which left unresolved whether HLA type had any influence on TCRB rearrangement. A moderate but significant shortening of TCRB CDR3 length was observed in type 1 diabetes patients in all four CD4+ subsets. PCR might favor shorter templates, but patient and control samples were amplified and corrected together, so any skew would affect both groups equally. Because cDNA rather than genomic DNA was sequenced, highly expressing activated cells could have been over-represented, although no difference in activation and CD3 levels was found between groups. Naive, central memory and regulatory TCRB repertoires appeared more similar among patients than among healthy donors.

Regarding this clone: Its antigen is currently not known. The record has no base qualities; no much larger clone is one base away.

Each donor gave one peripheral blood draw, averaging approximately 110 mL, which was collected into heparinised tubes. Using a panel that included CD45RO, CCR7, CD25, CD127, CD95 and CD27, naive, central memory, regulatory and stem cell-like memory CD4+ T cells were sorted on a BD FACSAria II. All sorted populations exceeded 98% purity. PBMCs were isolated immediately by Lymphoprep density gradient centrifugation and stained directly without culture. So that batch effects would be minimized, each experiment stained and sorted samples in pairs, pairing one healthy donor with one patient. CDR1 and CDR2, per the germline V gene, are SGHAT and FQNNGV. Compared with germline, V lacks 2 bases and J lacks 4 bases; bases without a gene match: 16. Including the terminal cysteine and phenylalanine, the CDR3 comprises 19 residues. The kept DNA is CDR3 alone, 57 bases in frame from the first base. The entire isolated RNA was reverse transcribed using the High Capacity cDNA Reverse Transcription Kit, and thus expressed TCRB transcripts were sequenced. Deep immunoSEQ sequencing was applied to naive, central memory and regulatory T cell samples, giving an average of about 3.4 million total reads per sample. Sorted cells were lysed in RLT buffer and RNA was extracted with DNase-treated RNeasy Micro or Mini kits, depending on cell number. Each cell subset was processed on its own to prevent cross-contamination, while patient and healthy donor samples were processed together. TCRB sequences were amplified from cDNA with the immunoSEQ multiplex PCR, producing 87-bp fragments spanning the CDR3 region. Sequencing of the amplicons was performed on the Illumina HiSeq platform. Turning to the authors' computational methods: Synthetic template baselines were used to correct PCR bias computationally, reads within Hamming distance 2 were collapsed, and singletons that could not be merged were discarded. By aligning reads against IMGT, V, D and J genes, CDR3 length, and insertions or deletions at six rearrangement sites were assigned. Within each subset, clonotype counts were normalized to sorted cell number, after which true diversity and Gini coefficients were computed with the tcR R package. Repertoire sharing was quantified using the overlap coefficient calculated on TCRB nucleotide sequences. Out-of-frame TCRB sequences from naive cells were analyzed as a proxy for the pre-selection repertoire. Imported from immuneACCESS, the table was reduced by TCRdb to in-frame sequences with V and J called. These copies leave out some clones; in studies compared against another copy, an unresolved V gene accounts for under half, and the cause of the remainder is not known. V, J and clone size are taken as reported in that table, and D and trimming were inferred from the DNA itself. The sample table lists about 660,000 clones, around 15% of them with a count of one. Just under 0.04% of the sample rests with the top ten.

The sequence came from a man between 18 and 35 years old with type 1 diabetes. The rearrangement joined TRBV11-2 to TRBJ2-2; TRBD2 matches 7 bases in the middle. Sequenced material: naive CD4+ T cells from blood. The cell subset or site label on this specimen signifies: true naive CD4+ T cells. This receptor has the CDR3 CASSLNPRWSGGGTGELFF. The DNA reads TGTGCCAGCAGCTTAAACCCCCGGTGGTCGGGGGGAGGCACCGGGGAGCTGTTTTTT.